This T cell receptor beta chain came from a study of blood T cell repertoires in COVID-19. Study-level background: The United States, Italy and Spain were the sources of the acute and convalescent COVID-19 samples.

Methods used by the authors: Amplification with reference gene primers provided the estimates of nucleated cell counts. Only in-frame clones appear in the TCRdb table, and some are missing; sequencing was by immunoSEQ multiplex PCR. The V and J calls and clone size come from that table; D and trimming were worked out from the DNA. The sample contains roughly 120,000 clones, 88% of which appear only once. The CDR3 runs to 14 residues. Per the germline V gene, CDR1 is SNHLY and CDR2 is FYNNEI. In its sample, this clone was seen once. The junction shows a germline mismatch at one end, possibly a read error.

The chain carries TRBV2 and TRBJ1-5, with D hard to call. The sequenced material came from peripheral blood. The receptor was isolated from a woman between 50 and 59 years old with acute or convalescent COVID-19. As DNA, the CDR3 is TGTGCCAGCAGCGAAGGAGGATTGAATCAGCCCCAGCATTTT. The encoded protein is CASSEGGLNQPQHF.